Following are 19 T cell receptor beta chains from one sample sequenced in a study of blood T cells in healthy people across ages. The authors ran a second PCR of about 7 to 11 cycles using a sample-barcoded 5' primer and a J-beta primer mix. One entry per CDR3 protein, called by TCRdb with MiXCR from the 5' RACE reads. The data show 980,000 or so distinct CDR3 sequences, with roughly 43% seen just once and around 15% held by the top ten. Material: blood. The receptors here all came from a man aged 30-40 years in good health.

CDR3 DNA: TGCAGTGCCCCGGTGACAGCAAAGGGAGATGGCTACACCTTC. Its protein is CSAPVTAKGDGYTF. The genes are TRBV20-1 and TRBJ1-2; possible D gene TRBD1, 5 bases. The CDR3 loop spans 14 amino acids. V lost 6 bases and J lost 6, with 20 bases in between. Germline V gene data show CDR1 as DFQATT and CDR2 as SNEGSKA (reference sequence).

This clonotype was seen a handful of times. Since a much larger clone is just one base distant, this may be a read error. The chain joins TRBV6-2 or TRBV6-3 to TRBJ2-3, with D possibly being TRBD2 (6 bases). The germline gives CDR1 MNHEY, CDR2 SVGEGT. This CDR3 spans 13 amino acids. The CDR3 region has the DNA TGTGTCAGCAGCTATACCCGGGGGGATACGCAGTATTTT. Residues: CVSSYTRGDTQYF.

Regarding this clonotype: A junction boundary mismatches the germline segment, possibly from a read error. The chain combines TRBV6-8 with TRBJ2-1, with 11 bases matching TRBD2. The CDR3 contains 20 residues. The germline CDR1 and CDR2 sequences are MNHGY and SAAAGT. For the CDR3, the DNA is TGTGCCAGCAGTTACTCGGGTAGCGGGGGGGCTCGAAGCTCCTACAATGAGCGGTTCTTC. Translated: CASSYSGSGGARSSYNERFF.

This clonotype was counted between two and nine times. Possible read error: a much larger clone is one base away. The V gene is TRBV20-1, the J gene TRBJ2-4, with 9 bases identical to TRBD1. The closer fit of TRBJ2-7 to the DNA end suggests the J call may be wrong. The CDR3 is 15 residues long. Germline V lookup: CDR1 DFQATT, CDR2 SNEGSKA (reference sequence). The CDR3 sequence is CSARDKRDRAYEQYF. The CDR3 nucleotides read TGCAGTGCTAGAGATAAGAGGGACAGGGCCTACGAGCAGTACTTC.

The gene calls are TRBV6-6 and TRBJ2-3; TRBD1 might be the D (5 bases). There are 17 residues in the CDR3. Germline V CDR1 and CDR2: MNHNY, SVGAGI (reference sequence). With 4 bases removed from V and 2 bases from J, the gap between germline ends came to 19 bases. For the CDR3, the DNA is TGTGCCAGCAGTTCCCGCGGACAAAGCTATTACACAGATACGCAGTATTTT. As protein: CASSSRGQSYYTDTQYF.

The rearrangement joins TRBV3-1 to TRBJ2-5; TRBD1 aligns across 8 bases. CDR1 is LGHDT and CDR2 is YNNKEL in the germline V gene (reference sequence). V dropped 1 base and J dropped 5; count of bases not matched to a gene: 6. The CDR3 is 15 amino acids. CDR3 bases: TGTGCCAGCAGCCAAGGGACAGGGAGGATTGAGACCCAGTACTTC. This codes for CASSQGTGRIETQYF.

This clonotype appeared many times. The chain uses TRBV29-1 and TRBJ2-3; D tentatively reads TRBD1 or TRBD2 (6 bases each). Between the trimmed V and J ends, which lost 4 bases and 4 bases, there was a span of 12 bases. Per germline, CDR1 SQVTM and CDR2 ANQGSEA. The CDR3 sequence is 13 residues long. The CDR3 spells CSVVKGGPDTQYF. In DNA, the CDR3 is TGCAGCGTTGTAAAGGGGGGACCAGATACGCAGTATTTT.

The V gene is TRBV10-3, the J gene TRBJ2-1; 7 bases fit TRBD2. V shed 5 bases, J shed 4 bases, and the junction held 5 bases outside the gene matches. Germline CDR1 ENHRY, CDR2 SYGVKD. The length of the CDR3 is 14 residues. This chain's CDR3 is CAISRGGEYNEQFF. In DNA form, the CDR3 reads TGTGCCATCAGTCGTGGGGGGGAGTACAATGAGCAGTTCTTC.

The sample holds a few counts of this clonotype. The chain combines TRBV7-2 with TRBJ2-3; 10 positions match TRBD2. The V gene end was trimmed by 5 bases and the J gene end by 1 base; junction bases not matched to a gene: 6. Germline values: CDR1 SGHTA, CDR2 FQGNSA. The CDR3 loop spans 16 amino acids. The CDR3 DNA sequence: TGTGCCAGCAGCCCAAGAGGACTAGCGGGCACAGATACGCAGTATTTT. Its translation: CASSPRGLAGTDTQYF.

The chain links TRBV12-3 or TRBV12-4 to TRBJ1-2; D remains ambiguous. The CDR3 length is 12 residues. V was trimmed by 5 bases and J by 10 bases, leaving 14 bases between them. The CDR3 protein is CASSGVGRLYTF. The CDR3 DNA reads as TGTGCCAGCAGTGGGGTGGGTCGGCTCTACACCTTC.

There are a few counts of this clonotype. V and J are TRBV28 and TRBJ2-7; D is tentatively TRBD1 or TRBD2 (5 bases each). Trimming shortened V by 5 bases and J by 3 bases, and 17 bases separated the two germline ends. This CDR3 comprises 15 residues. Germline V gives CDR1 MDHEN, CDR2 SYDVKM. The CDR3 nucleotides read TGTGCCAGCAGTCCCGCCGGGGACGGGTACTACGAGCAGTACTTC. Translated: CASSPAGDGYYEQYF.

The chain couples TRBV29-1 to TRBJ1-1, with TRBD1 matching 8 bases. The germline V gene has CDR1 SQVTM and CDR2 ANQGSEA. The CDR3 extends over 13 amino acids. With V trimmed by 2 bases and J by 4 bases, 3 bases remained unmatched. This chain's CDR3 is CSVETGGTTEAFF. CDR3 nucleotide sequence: TGCAGCGTTGAAACAGGGGGAACCACTGAAGCTTTCTTT.

This chain links TRBV20-1 with TRBJ1-6, with 8 bases aligning to TRBD1. V shed 1 base and J 9 bases; nucleotides not matched to a gene: 8. The CDR3 runs 15 residues. CDR1 and CDR2 from the germline V gene are DFQATT and SNEGSKA (reference sequence). The CDR3 coding sequence is TGCAGTGCTAGAGCCGGACAGGGAAGGATTTCACCCCTCCACTTT. This sequence encodes CSARAGQGRISPLHF.

The DNA of the CDR3 is TGTGCCAGCAGCTTAGGCGGGGGGCTAAACGAGCAGTACTTC. It yields the protein CASSLGGGLNEQYF. The rearrangement joins TRBV7-2 to TRBJ2-5, with TRBD2 matching 8 bases. With the DNA end fitting TRBJ2-7 better, the J assignment may be wrong. Germline CDR1 and CDR2: SGHTA and FQGNSA. The CDR3 is 14 residues long.

V usage is TRBV7-9 and J usage is TRBJ2-7; unclear D gene. The CDR3 runs to 14 residues. V was cut by 8 bases and J by 4 bases, with 18 bases left in between. Germline-derived CDR1 and CDR2 are SEHNR and FQNEAQ (reference sequence). CDR3 in amino acids: CASATAGPIYEQYF. The CDR3 DNA reads TGTGCCAGCGCCACGGCCGGTCCAATTTACGAGCAGTACTTC.

This clonotype was observed a few times. The chain combines TRBV29-1 with TRBJ1-5; TRBD1 aligns across 9 bases. The trim removed 5 bases at V and 3 bases at J, leaving 8 bases unmatched. The germline V gene encodes CDR1 SQVTM and CDR2 ANQGSEA. The CDR3 has 15 amino acids. DNA of the CDR3: TGCAGCGTTATCACAGGGACAGGGCCCAATCAGCCCCAGCATTTT. Translation: CSVITGTGPNQPQHF.

This clonotype was seen just once. The J gene is TRBJ2-3, the V gene TRBV24-1; TRBD2 might be the D (5 bases). The CDR3 contains 15 residues. The germline V gene has CDR1 KGHDR and CDR2 SFDVKD. Trimming pared 6 bases from V and 0 bases from J, leaving 12 bases between. The chain's CDR3 is CATSPRTGSTDTQYF. CDR3 DNA sequence: TGTGCCACCAGTCCAAGGACGGGGAGCACAGATACGCAGTATTTT.

This clonotype was seen ten or more times. The chain combines TRBV7-2 with TRBJ1-1; D might be TRBD1 (6 bases). In germline, CDR1 is SGHTA, CDR2 FQGNSA. V lost 3 bases and J 0 bases, leaving 11 bases between the germline ends. The CDR3 length is 15 residues. CDR3 amino acids: CASSFGQGMNTEAFF. Here the CDR3 DNA reads TGTGCCAGCAGCTTCGGTCAGGGGATGAACACTGAAGCTTTCTTT.

The chain combines TRBV18 with TRBJ1-2; a weak D match, TRBD1 (5 bases). The ends were cut back, 3 bases at V and 5 bases at J, with 16 bases in the middle. Looked up from germline, CDR1 is KGHSH and CDR2 is LQKENI. The CDR3 consists of 15 residues. In DNA, the CDR3 is TGTGCCAGCTCACCCAGTGGGGCGCGTGAATATGGCTACACCTTC. It specifies CASSPSGAREYGYTF. The variable domain in full, completed from reference TRBV18 and TRBJ1-2, reads NAGVMQNPRHLVRRRGQEARLRCSPMKGHSHVYWYRQLPEEGLKFMVYLQKENIIDESGMPKERFSAEFPKEGPSILRIQQVVRGDSAAYFCASSPSGAREYGYTFGSGTRLTVV.